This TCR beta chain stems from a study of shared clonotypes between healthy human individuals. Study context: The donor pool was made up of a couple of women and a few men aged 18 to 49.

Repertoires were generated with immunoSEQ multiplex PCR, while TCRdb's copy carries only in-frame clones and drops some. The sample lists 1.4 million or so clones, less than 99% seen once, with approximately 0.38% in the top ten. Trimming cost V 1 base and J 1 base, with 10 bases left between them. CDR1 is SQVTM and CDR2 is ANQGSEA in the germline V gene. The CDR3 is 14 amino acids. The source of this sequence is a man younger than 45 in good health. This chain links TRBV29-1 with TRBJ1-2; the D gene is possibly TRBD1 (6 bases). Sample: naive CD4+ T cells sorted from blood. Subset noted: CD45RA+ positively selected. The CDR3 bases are TGCAGCGTTGAAGTGGCAGGGGATAACTATGGCTACACCTTC. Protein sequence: CSVEVAGDNYGYTF. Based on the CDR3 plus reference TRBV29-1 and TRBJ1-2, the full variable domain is SAVISQKPSRDICQRGTSLTIQCQVDSQVTMMFWYRQQPGQSLTLIATANQGSEATYESGFVIDKFPISRPNLTFSTLTVSNMSPEDSSIYLCSVEVAGDNYGYTFGSGTRLTVV.